A selection of T cell receptor beta chains follows, all from one sample in a study of Ad26.COV2.S vaccination and SARS-CoV-2 variants. The data were produced by immunoSEQ multiplex PCR, yet TCRdb's version contains in-frame clones alone and is incomplete. This table holds approximately 410,000 clones, around 87% found once. Sample: peripheral blood, taken in a trial of Ad26.COV2.S vaccine versus placebo. These receptors all stem from a person between 18 and 65 years old who received the Ad26.COV2.S COVID-19 vaccine or a placebo. Each CDR3 is given with its conserved first and last residue.

V	CDR3
TRBV30	CALNRGYEQYF
TRBV11-2	CASRLSRGRSYEQYF
TRBV7-9	CASSLGTGGEEQYF
TRBV3-1/TRBV3-2	CASSGDNTEAFF
TRBV19	CASTGAYSSTDTQYF
TRBV19	CASTPRGQGTQPQHF
TRBV3-1/TRBV3-2	CASSSGTGGSYNEQFF
TRBV4-1	CASSQVIQETQYF
TRBV28	CASSLHNYNQPQHF
TRBV5-4	CASSLDRNSPLHF
TRBV3-1/TRBV3-2	CASSRLQGMNEKLFF
TRBV27	CASSPTPRVSNQPQHF
TRBV7-9	CASSSPGLASSGANVLTF
TRBV18	CASSQIGEDTQYF
TRBV14	CASSQDSLDNYEQYF
TRBV4-2	CASSQKGYSARGKNIQYF
TRBV2	CASSVWGSGNTIYF
TRBV3-1/TRBV3-2	CASSPYDREETQYF
TRBV5-1	CASSQVGGLPYGYTF
TRBV24-1	CATSDTTWSEAFF
TRBV5-1	CASSLRGFEIYEQYF
TRBV7-9	CARRTENTGELFF